What follows describes a single T cell receptor beta chain. The donors comprised healthy bone marrow donors. The data were taken from a study of cytomegalovirus exposure and HLA in healthy donors. On the study more broadly: Some 85 million unique TCRs from HLA-typed donors were held in an early data release.

In the PCR, 60 Vbeta and 13 Jbeta primers were used. Generated by immunoSEQ multiplex PCR, the TCRdb table keeps only in-frame clones and is missing some. This sample has around 160,000 clones, with around 68% found just once. CDR1 is KGHSH and CDR2 is LQKENI in the germline V gene. V shed 3 bases and J 2 bases; nucleotides not matched to a gene: 7. The CDR3 has 15 residues. V is TRBV18 and J is TRBJ2-7; TRBD1 agrees at 7 bases. Sample: PBMCs. The source of this sequence is a man in his fifties in good health and CMV-seronegative. The CDR3 region is CASSPRDRETYEQYF. The CDR3 DNA follows: TGTGCCAGCTCACCTCGCGACAGGGAAACCTACGAGCAGTACTTC.